This TCR beta chain emerged from a study of molecular identifiers for immune sequencing clone quantification. CD8+CD4-CCR7+CD45RA+ sorting gave the naive CD8 T cells. This clonotype came up many times. From the PCR reads, TCRdb called clonotypes with MiXCR, one entry per CDR3 protein. The repertoire consists of tens of thousands of distinct CDR3 sequences, with 15% to 20% occurring once and the leading ten covering about 1.5%. This clonotype was obtained from a human donor in good health. Some libraries in this study had Jurkat cell RNA spiked in. The sample was naive CD8+ T cells from blood, with Jurkat cell RNA spiked in. Subset specified: FACS-sorted CD8+CD4-CCR7+CD45RA+ naive T cells.

CDR3: CASSDPGTDSNYGYTF. DNA of the CDR3: TGTGCCAGCAGTGACCCCGGTACGGATTCCAACTATGGCTACACCTTC. This sequence joins TRBV2 and TRBJ1-2; D is undetermined. CDR3 size: 16 residues. CDR1 is SNHLY and CDR2 is FYNNEI in the germline V gene. Deletions cut 3 bases from V and 2 bases from J, with 16 bases between.